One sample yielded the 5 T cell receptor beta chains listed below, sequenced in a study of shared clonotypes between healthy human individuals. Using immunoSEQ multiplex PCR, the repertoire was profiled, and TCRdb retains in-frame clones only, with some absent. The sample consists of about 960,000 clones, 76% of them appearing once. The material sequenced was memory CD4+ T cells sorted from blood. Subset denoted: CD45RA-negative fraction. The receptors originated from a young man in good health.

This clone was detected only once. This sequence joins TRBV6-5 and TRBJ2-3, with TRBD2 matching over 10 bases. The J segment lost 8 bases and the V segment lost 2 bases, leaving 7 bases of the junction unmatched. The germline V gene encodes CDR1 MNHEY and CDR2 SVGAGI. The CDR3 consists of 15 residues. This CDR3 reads CASSYQAGGPGTQYF. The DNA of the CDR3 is TGTGCCAGCAGTTACCAAGCGGGAGGGCCGGGTACGCAGTATTTT.

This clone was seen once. In DNA form, the CDR3 reads TGTGCCAGCAGCTTTAGCGGGGTAACAGATACGCAGTATTTT. Its protein is CASSFSGVTDTQYF. This chain links TRBV7-2 with TRBJ2-3, with 8 bases fitting TRBD2. The CDR3 runs 14 residues. The trim removed 3 bases at V and 3 bases at J, leaving 2 bases unmatched. Looked up from germline, CDR1 is SGHTA and CDR2 is FQGNSA.

CDR3 DNA: TGTGCCAGCAGCTTACGGGACTCCCCCGGGTACGAGCAGTACTTC. Translation: CASSLRDSPGYEQYF. The V and J genes are TRBV7-2 and TRBJ2-7; the D gene is possibly TRBD2 (6 bases). Germline V lookup: CDR1 SGHTA, CDR2 FQGNSA. V was shortened by 2 bases and J by 4 bases, with 15 bases between the two germline ends. The CDR3 is made up of 15 amino acids.

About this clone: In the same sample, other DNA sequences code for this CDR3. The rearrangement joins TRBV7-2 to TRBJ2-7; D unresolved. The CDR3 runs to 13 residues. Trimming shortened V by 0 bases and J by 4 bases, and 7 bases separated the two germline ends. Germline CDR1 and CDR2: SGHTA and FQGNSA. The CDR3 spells CASSLASRYEQYF. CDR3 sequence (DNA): TGTGCCAGCAGCTTAGCCTCCCGATACGAGCAGTACTTC.

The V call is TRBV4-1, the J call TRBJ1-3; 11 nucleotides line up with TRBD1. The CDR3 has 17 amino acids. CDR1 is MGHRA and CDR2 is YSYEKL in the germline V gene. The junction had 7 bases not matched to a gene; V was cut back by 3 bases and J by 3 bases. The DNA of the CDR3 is TGCGCCAGCAGCCAGGACAGGGGGCGCGTTGTTGGAAACACCATATATTTT. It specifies CASSQDRGRVVGNTIYF.